Presented here are 13 T cell receptor beta chains from one specimen sequenced in a study of blood T cells in healthy people across ages. Primers used in a second PCR of about 7 to 12 cycles were a sample-barcoded 5' primer and a J-beta primer mix. TCRdb reanalysed the 5' RACE reads using MiXCR and keeps one entry per CDR3 protein. This sample has almost 800,000 distinct CDR3 sequences, with over 45% found just once. The sequenced material came from blood. These receptors all come from a man aged 25 to 40 in good health.

The rearrangement joins TRBV4-3 to TRBJ2-3; no clear D. Germline assignment: CDR1 LGHNA and CDR2 YSLEER. V shed 0 bases and J shed 0 bases, with 10 bases lying between them. This CDR3 is built from 16 residues. This CDR3 reads CASSQDKDASTDTQYF. The CDR3 DNA follows: TGCGCCAGCAGCCAAGATAAGGACGCTAGCACAGATACGCAGTATTTT.

This clonotype was picked up a small number of times. The chain recombines TRBV29-1 with TRBJ2-7; D may match TRBD1 or TRBD2 (6 bases each). V lost 5 bases and J 3 bases, leaving 20 bases between the germline ends. CDR1 and CDR2 from the germline V gene are SQVTM and ANQGSEA. The CDR3 has 15 residues. The CDR3 DNA sequence: TGCAGCGTTCTGGAGGGGGGAACAGGGTTCTACGAGCAGTACTTC. It translates to CSVLEGGTGFYEQYF.

The chain recombines TRBV20-1 with TRBJ2-1, with D unclear. Trimming removed 6 bases from V and 4 bases from J, with 16 bases in between. The germline gives CDR1 DFQATT, CDR2 SNEGSKA (reference sequence). The CDR3 has 14 amino acids. The CDR3 here is CSAINTRTYNEQFF. DNA for the CDR3: TGCAGTGCCATAAATACCAGAACTTACAATGAGCAGTTCTTC.

Note on this clonotype: This CDR3 fails to terminate in the conserved phenylalanine or tryptophan, so it likely reflects a read error. This sequence joins TRBV5-1 and TRBJ2-1; no clear D gene. The germline CDR1 and CDR2 sequences are SGHRS and YFSETQ. V shed 4 bases and J shed 6 bases, with 17 bases lying between them. The CDR3 has 15 residues. The CDR3 DNA reads as TGCGCCAGCAGCACTGACGTCCTTGTTGGCAATGAGCAGTTCTCC. It translates to CASSTDVLVGNEQFS.

This clonotype was found a few times. The gene calls are TRBV29-1 and TRBJ2-2, with 8 bases matching TRBD1. The V and J ends lost 5 bases and 5 bases, in that order; junction bases with no gene match: 10. In germline, CDR1 is SQVTM, CDR2 ANQGSEA. The length of the CDR3 is 15 residues. The CDR3 is CSVKTPGQETGELFF. The CDR3 DNA sequence: TGCAGCGTTAAAACGCCGGGACAGGAGACCGGGGAGCTGTTTTTT.

On this clonotype: A read error is possible here, since a much larger clone lies one base away. The chain carries TRBV20-1 and TRBJ2-7, with a weak D call TRBD2 (5 bases). The CDR3 is 13 amino acids. Germline assignment: CDR1 DFQATT and CDR2 SNEGSKA (reference sequence). Between the trimmed V and J ends, which lost 6 bases and 2 bases, there was a span of 14 bases. Here the CDR3 reads CSAVDGVAYEQYF. CDR3 DNA sequence: TGCAGTGCCGTGGACGGGGTCGCCTACGAGCAGTACTTC.

The sample holds a few counts of this clonotype. The chain links TRBV6-6 to TRBJ1-2; D is unclear. V gave up 2 bases and J gave up 6 bases, with 1 base separating them. CDR3 length equals 10 residues. Per the germline V gene, CDR1 is MNHNY and CDR2 is SVGAGI (reference sequence). In DNA, the CDR3 is TGTGCCAGCAGTTACGATGGCTACACCTTC. Its translation is CASSYDGYTF.

The V and J genes are TRBV4-1 and TRBJ2-1; D is undetermined. Germline V gives CDR1 MGHRA, CDR2 YSYEKL. This CDR3 comprises 14 residues. Between the trimmed V and J ends, which lost 3 bases and 8 bases, there was a span of 14 bases. The chain's CDR3 is CASSQAGRLYEQFF. In DNA form, the CDR3 reads TGCGCCAGCAGCCAGGCAGGTCGTCTCTATGAGCAGTTCTTC.

The chain recombines TRBV5-6 with TRBJ1-1; no firm D call. The CDR3 covers 13 residues. The germline V gene encodes CDR1 SGHDT and CDR2 YYEEEE. V lost 5 bases and J lost 8, with 16 bases in between. The CDR3 here is CASSPPAAEEAFF. As DNA, the CDR3 is TGTGCCAGCAGTCCCCCGGCGGCGGAGGAAGCTTTCTTT.

With regard to this clonotype: At one end, the junction sequence differs from germline, possibly due to a read error. The chain recombines TRBV12-3 or TRBV12-4 with TRBJ2-6, with a possible D match to TRBD2 (6 bases). The CDR3 runs 14 residues. The CDR3 region is CASRQGGGANVPTF. CDR3 DNA sequence: TGTGCCAGCAGGCAGGGAGGTGGGGCCAACGTCCCGACTTTC.

The chain couples TRBV7-2 to TRBJ2-5, with TRBD2 as a possible D gene (5 bases). Trimming removed 5 bases at V and 5 bases at J, with 18 bases between. Per the germline V gene, CDR1 is SGHTA and CDR2 is FQGNSA. The CDR3 covers 15 residues. The CDR3 coding sequence is TGTGCCAGCAGCCCTCTGGACTTTCTGAGCGAGACCCAGTACTTC. Its protein product is CASSPLDFLSETQYF.

This clonotype appeared a few times. The chain recombines TRBV5-1 with TRBJ1-4; TRBD1 agrees at 9 bases. J gave up 8 bases and V 0 bases, and 5 bases lay outside the gene matches. Germline lookup yields CDR1 SGHRS and CDR2 YFSETQ. The CDR3 totals 15 residues. This CDR3 reads CASSLAGTGTEKLFF. Written as DNA, the CDR3 is TGCGCCAGCAGCTTGGCCGGGACAGGGACCGAAAAACTGTTTTTT.

The sample holds a few counts of this clonotype. CDR3 loop: CASSQVGSGQQYF. In DNA, the CDR3 is TGTGCCAGCAGCCAAGTGGGGAGCGGCCAGCAGTACTTC. The chain is built from TRBV3-1 and TRBJ2-5; D possibly corresponds to TRBD2 (5 bases). Germline-derived CDR1 and CDR2 are LGHDT and YNNKEL (reference sequence). V was shortened by 1 base and J by 11 bases, with 14 bases between the two germline ends. This CDR3 is built from 13 residues.